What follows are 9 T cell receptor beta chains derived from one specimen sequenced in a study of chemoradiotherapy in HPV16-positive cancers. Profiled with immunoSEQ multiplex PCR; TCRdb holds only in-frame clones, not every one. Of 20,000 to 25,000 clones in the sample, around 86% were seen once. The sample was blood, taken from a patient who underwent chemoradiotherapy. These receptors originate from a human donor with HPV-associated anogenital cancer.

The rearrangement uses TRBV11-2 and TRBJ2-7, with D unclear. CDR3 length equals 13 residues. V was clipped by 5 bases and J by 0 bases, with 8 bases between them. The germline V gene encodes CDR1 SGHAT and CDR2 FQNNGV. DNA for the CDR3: TGTGCCAGCAGCCGACTGGGCTCCTACGAGCAGTACTTC. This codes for CASSRLGSYEQYF.

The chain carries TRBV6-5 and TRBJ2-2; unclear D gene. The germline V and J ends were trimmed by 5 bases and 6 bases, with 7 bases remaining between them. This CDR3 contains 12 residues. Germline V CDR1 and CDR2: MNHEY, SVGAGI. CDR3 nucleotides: TGTGCCAGCAGTCCTCACGCCGGGGAGCTGTTTTTT. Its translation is CASSPHAGELFF.

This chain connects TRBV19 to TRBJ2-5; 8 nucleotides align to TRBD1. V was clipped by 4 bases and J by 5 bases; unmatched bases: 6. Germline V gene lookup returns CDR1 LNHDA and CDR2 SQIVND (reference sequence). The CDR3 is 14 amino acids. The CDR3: CASSTTGGGETQYF. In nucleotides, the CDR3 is TGTGCCAGTAGTACAACAGGGGGAGGCGAGACCCAGTACTTC.

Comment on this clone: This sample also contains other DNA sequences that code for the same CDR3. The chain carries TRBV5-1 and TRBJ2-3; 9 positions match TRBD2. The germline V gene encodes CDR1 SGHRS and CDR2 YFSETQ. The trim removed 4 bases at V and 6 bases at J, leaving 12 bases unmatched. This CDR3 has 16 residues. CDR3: CASSTGAGGRSDTQYF. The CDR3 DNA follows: TGCGCCAGCAGCACCGGAGCGGGAGGAAGGTCGGATACGCAGTATTTT. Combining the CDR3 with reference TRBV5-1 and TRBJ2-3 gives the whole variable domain KAGVTQTPRYLIKTRGQQVTLSCSPISGHRSVSWYQQTPGQGLQFLFEYFSETQRNKGNFPGRFSGRQFSNSRSEMNVSTLELGDSALYLCASSTGAGGRSDTQYFGPGTRLTVL.

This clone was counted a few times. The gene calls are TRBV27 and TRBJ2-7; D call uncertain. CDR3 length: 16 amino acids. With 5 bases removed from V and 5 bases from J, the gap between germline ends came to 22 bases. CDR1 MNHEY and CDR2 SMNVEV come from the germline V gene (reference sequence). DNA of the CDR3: TGTGCCAGCAGTCCACTCATAGGACCTTCCCCCCACGAGCAGTACTTC. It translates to CASSPLIGPSPHEQYF.

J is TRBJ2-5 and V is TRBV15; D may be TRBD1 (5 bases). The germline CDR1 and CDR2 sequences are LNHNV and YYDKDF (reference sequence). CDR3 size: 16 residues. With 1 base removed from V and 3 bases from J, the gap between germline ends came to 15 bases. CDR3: CATSRGSRQLEETQYF. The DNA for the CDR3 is TGTGCCACCAGCAGAGGATCGCGACAGCTTGAAGAGACCCAGTACTTC.

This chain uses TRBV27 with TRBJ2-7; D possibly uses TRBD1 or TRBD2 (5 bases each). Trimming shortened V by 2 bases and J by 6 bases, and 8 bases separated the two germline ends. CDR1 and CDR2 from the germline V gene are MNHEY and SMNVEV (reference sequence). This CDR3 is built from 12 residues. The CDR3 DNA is TGTGCCAGCAGTTTAGGTGGGGGCGAGCAGTACTTC. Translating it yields CASSLGGGEQYF.

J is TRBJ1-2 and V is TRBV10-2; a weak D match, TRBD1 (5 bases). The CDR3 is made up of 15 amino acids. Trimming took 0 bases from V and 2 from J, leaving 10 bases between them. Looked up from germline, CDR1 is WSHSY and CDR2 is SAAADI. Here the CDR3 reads CASSESRQMNYGYTF. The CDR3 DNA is TGCGCCAGCAGTGAGTCCCGACAGATGAACTATGGCTACACCTTC.

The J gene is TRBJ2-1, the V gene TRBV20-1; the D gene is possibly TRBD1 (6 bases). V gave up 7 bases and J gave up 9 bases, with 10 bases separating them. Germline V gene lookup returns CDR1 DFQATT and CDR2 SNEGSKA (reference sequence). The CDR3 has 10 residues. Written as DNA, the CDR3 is TGCAGTGGCAGGGGAGCTGAGCAGTTCTTC. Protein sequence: CSGRGAEQFF.